This TCR beta chain was retrieved from a study of cytomegalovirus exposure and HLA in healthy donors. As for the study in general: Most genotyped donors, roughly 83% of about 360, had Caucasian-associated genetic ancestry.

The PCR contained 60 Vbeta and 13 Jbeta primers. Clones were read by immunoSEQ multiplex PCR, and TCRdb kept only the in-frame ones, dropping some. The table lists about 130,000 clones, around 80% of them singletons. V lost 2 bases, J lost 3 bases, and 12 bases lay in between. The CDR3 runs 15 residues. The germline CDR1 and CDR2 sequences are PRHDT and FYEKMQ (reference sequence). This clone was counted only a few times. V usage is TRBV13 and J usage is TRBJ2-3; D perhaps matches TRBD1 (6 bases). This TCR came from a man between 25 and 39 years old in good health and CMV-seropositive. Material for sequencing was PBMCs. The CDR3 is CASSLQGWRTDTQYF. The CDR3 bases are TGTGCCAGCAGCTTACAGGGGTGGAGGACAGATACGCAGTATTTT. The whole variable domain, filled in from reference TRBV13 and TRBJ2-3, reads AAGVIQSPRHLIKEKRETATLKCYPIPRHDTVYWYQQGPGQDPQFLISFYEKMQSDKGSIPDRFSAQQFSDYHSELNMSSLELGDSALYFCASSLQGWRTDTQYFGPGTRLTVL.